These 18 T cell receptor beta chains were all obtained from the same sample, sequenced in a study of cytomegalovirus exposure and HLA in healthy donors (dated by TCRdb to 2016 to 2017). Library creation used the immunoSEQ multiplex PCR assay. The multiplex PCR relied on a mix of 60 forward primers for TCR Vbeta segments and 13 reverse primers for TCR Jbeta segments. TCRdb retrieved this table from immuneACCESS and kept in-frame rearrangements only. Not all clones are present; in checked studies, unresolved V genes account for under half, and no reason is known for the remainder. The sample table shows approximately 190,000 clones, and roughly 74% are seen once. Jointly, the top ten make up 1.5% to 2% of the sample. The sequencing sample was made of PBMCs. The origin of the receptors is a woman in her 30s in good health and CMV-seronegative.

CDR3 bases: TGTGCCAGCAGTGCTTTAGCGGGCAGCGTAAATGAGCAGTTCTTC. Its translation: CASSALAGSVNEQFF. V usage is TRBV6-4 and J usage is TRBJ2-1; the match to TRBD2 covers 7 bases. Trimming removed 4 bases from V and 7 bases from J; junction bases left unmatched: 10. Per the germline V gene, CDR1 is MRHNA and CDR2 is SNTAGT. The CDR3 is 15 amino acids.

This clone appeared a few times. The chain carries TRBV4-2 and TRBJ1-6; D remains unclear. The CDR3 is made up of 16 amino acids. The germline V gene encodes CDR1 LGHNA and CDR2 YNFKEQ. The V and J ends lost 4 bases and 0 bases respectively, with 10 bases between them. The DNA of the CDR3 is TGTGCCAGCAGCCTCCTCACTGACTCCTATAATTCACCCCTCCACTTT. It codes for CASSLLTDSYNSPLHF.

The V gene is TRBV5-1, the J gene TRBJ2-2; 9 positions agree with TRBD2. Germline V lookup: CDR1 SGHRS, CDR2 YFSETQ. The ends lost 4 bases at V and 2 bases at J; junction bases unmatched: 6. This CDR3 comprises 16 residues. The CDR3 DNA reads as TGCGCCAGCAGCCCGCGGGGGGGGCTCAACACCGGGGAGCTGTTTTTT. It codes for CASSPRGGLNTGELFF.

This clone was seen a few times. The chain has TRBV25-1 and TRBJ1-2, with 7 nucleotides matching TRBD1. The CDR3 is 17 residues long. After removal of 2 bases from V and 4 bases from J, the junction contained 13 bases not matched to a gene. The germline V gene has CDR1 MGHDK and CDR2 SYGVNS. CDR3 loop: CASSELGQDGRFYGYTF. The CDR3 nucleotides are TGTGCCAGCAGTGAACTTGGACAGGATGGCCGATTCTATGGCTACACCTTC.

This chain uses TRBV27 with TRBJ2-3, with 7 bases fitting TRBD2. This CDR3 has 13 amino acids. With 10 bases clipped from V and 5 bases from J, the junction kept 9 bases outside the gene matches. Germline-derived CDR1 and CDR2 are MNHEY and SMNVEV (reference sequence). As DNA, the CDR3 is TGTGCCACCCAGTTTGGGGGGGGAGATACGCAGTATTTT. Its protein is CATQFGGGDTQYF.

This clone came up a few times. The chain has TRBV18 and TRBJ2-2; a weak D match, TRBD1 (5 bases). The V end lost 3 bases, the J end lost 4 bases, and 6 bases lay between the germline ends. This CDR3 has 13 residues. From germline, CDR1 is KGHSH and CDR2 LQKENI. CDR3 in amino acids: CASSPQGTGELFF. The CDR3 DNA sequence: TGTGCCAGCTCACCTCAGGGCACCGGGGAGCTGTTTTTT.

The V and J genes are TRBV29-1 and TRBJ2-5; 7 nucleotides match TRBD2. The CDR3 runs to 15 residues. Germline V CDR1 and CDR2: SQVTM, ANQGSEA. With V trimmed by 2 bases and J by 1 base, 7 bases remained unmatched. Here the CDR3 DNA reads TGCAGCGTTGAAAATCACCGGGGGGTCCAAGAGACCCAGTACTTC. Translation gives CSVENHRGVQETQYF.

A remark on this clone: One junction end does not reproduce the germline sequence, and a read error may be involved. The CDR3 DNA sequence: TGTGCTAGCAGCTCAGGGACAGGACCGAACACCGGGGAGCTGTTTTTT. Translation: CASSSGTGPNTGELFF. The chain recombines TRBV7-7 with TRBJ2-2; the match to TRBD1 covers 8 bases. Germline values: CDR1 SSHAT, CDR2 FNYEAQ (reference sequence). The CDR3 has 16 amino acids.

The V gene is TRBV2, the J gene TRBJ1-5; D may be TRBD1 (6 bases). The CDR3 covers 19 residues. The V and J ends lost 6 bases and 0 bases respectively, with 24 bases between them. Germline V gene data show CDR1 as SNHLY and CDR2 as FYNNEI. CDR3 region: CASRRQHYSQGSSNQPQHF. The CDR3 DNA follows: TGTGCCAGCAGAAGACAGCACTATTCACAGGGAAGTAGCAATCAGCCCCAGCATTTT.

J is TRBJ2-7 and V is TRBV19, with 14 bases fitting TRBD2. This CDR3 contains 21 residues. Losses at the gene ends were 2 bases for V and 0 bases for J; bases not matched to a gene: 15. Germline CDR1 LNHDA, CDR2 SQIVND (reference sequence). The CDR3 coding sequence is TGTGCCAGTAGTATAATTTGGACAAGTCGGACTAGCGGGGGGAACTCCTACGAGCAGTACTTC. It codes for CASSIIWTSRTSGGNSYEQYF.

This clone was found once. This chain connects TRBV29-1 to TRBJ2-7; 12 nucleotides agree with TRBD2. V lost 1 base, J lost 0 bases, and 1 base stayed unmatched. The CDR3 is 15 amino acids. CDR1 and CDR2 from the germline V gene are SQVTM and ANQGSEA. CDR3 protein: CSVEGTSGDSYEQYF. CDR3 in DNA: TGCAGCGTTGAAGGGACTAGCGGGGACTCCTACGAGCAGTACTTC.

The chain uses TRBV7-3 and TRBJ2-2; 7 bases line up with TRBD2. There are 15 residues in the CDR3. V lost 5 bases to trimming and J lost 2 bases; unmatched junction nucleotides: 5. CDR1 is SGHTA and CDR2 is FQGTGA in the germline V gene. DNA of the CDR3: TGTGCCAGCAGCCACAGCGGGGAAAACACCGGGGAGCTGTTTTTT. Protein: CASSHSGENTGELFF. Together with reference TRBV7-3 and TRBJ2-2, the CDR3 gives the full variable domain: GAGVSQTPSNKVTEKGKYVELRCDPISGHTALYWYRQSLGQGPEFLIYFQGTGAADDSGLPNDRFFAVRPEGSVSTLKIQRTERGDSAVYLCASSHSGENTGELFFGEGSRLTVL.

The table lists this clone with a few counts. The CDR3 DNA reads TGTGCCAGCAGCGTTAGACTAGCGCAAGGAGGAGAGCAGTTCTTC. Its protein product is CASSVRLAQGGEQFF. The chain is built from TRBV7-2 and TRBJ2-1; TRBD2 matches at 8 bases. Germline loops: CDR1 SGHTA, CDR2 FQGNSA. This CDR3 spans 15 amino acids. J gave up 10 bases and V 5 bases, and 13 bases lay outside the gene matches.

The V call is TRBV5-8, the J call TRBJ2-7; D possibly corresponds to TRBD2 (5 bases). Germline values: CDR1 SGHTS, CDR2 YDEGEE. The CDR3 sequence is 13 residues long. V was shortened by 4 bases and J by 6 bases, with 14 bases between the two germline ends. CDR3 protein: CASSAGLPPEQYF. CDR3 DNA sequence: TGTGCCAGCAGCGCTGGACTTCCGCCCGAGCAGTACTTC.

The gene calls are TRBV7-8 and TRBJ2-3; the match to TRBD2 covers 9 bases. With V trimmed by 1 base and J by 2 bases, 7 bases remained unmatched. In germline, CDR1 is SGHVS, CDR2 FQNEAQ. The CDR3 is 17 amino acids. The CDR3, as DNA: TGTGCCAGCAGCTTAGTGTCTAGCGGGGACCCCACAGATACGCAGTATTTT. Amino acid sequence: CASSLVSSGDPTDTQYF.

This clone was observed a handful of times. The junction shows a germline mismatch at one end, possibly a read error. Here the CDR3 DNA reads TGTGCCAGCAGTTTAGCCCTCTGGGGAGATGAGCAGTTCTTC. The encoded protein is CASSLALWGDEQFF. The V gene is TRBV7-8, the J gene TRBJ2-1; D possibly corresponds to TRBD2 (5 bases). Germline-derived CDR1 and CDR2 are SGHVS and FQNEAQ. The CDR3 length is 14 residues.

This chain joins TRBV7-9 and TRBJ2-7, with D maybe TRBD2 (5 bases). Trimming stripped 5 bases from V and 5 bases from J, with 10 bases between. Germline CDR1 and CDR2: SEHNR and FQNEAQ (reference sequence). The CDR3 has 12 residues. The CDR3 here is CASSPGLDEQYF. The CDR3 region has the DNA TGTGCCAGCAGCCCAGGACTTGACGAGCAGTACTTC.

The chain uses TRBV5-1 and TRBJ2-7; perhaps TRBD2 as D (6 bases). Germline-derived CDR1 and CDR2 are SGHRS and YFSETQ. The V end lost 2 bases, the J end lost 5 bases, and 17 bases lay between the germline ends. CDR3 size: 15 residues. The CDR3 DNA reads TGCGCCAGCAGCTTAATGGTTGGAGGGGTTGACGAGCAGTACTTC. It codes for CASSLMVGGVDEQYF. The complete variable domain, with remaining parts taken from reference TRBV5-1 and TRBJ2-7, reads KAGVTQTPRYLIKTRGQQVTLSCSPISGHRSVSWYQQTPGQGLQFLFEYFSETQRNKGNFPGRFSGRQFSNSRSEMNVSTLELGDSALYLCASSLMVGGVDEQYFGPGTRLTVT.